The sequence of this T cell receptor beta chain was determined in a study of T cell changes during pregnancy in multiple sclerosis. In germline, CDR1 is SQVTM, CDR2 ANQGSEA. The CDR3 runs to 15 residues. V was pared by 1 base and J by 2 bases, with 7 bases of the junction left unmatched. Using immunoSEQ multiplex PCR, the repertoire was profiled, and TCRdb retains in-frame clones only, with some absent. This sample has over 35,000 clones, with approximately 92% found just once. Sequencing input: peripheral blood. The V and J genes are TRBV29-1 and TRBJ2-7; 8 nucleotides match TRBD2. This sequence originates from a female donor with multiple sclerosis, enrolled in a pregnancy study. CDR3 in DNA: TGCAGCGTTGAAGTCGGATTCGGGGGGGCCTACGAGCAGTACTTC. It specifies CSVEVGFGGAYEQYF.